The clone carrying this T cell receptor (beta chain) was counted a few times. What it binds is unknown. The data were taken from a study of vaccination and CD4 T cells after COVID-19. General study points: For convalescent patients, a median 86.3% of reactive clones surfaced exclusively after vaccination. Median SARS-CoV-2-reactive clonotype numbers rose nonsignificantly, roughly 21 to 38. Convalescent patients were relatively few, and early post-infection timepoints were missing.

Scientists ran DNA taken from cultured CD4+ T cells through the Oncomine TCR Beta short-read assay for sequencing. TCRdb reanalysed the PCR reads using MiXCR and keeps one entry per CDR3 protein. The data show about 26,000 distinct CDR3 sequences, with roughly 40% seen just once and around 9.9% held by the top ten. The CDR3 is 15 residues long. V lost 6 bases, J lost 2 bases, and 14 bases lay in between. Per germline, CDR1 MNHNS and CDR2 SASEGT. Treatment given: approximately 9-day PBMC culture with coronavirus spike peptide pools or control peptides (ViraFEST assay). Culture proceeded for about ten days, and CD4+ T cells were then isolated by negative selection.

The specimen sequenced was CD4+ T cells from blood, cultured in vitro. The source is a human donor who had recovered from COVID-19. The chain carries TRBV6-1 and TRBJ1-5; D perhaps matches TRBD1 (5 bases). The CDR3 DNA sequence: TGTGCCAGCAGCACCAGGGTCCCCGGCAATCAGCCCCAGCATTTT. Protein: CASSTRVPGNQPQHF.